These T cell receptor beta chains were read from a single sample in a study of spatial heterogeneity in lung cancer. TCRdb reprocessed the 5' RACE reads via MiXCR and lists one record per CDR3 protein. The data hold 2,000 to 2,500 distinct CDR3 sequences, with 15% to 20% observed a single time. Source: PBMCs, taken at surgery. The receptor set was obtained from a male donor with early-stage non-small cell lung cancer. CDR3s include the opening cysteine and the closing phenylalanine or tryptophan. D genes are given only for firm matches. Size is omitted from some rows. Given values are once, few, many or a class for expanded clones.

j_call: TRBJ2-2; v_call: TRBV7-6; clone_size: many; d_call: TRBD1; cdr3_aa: CASSSDQGVTGELFF; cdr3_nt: TGTGCCAGCAGCTCTGACCAGGGGGTAACCGGGGAGCTGTTTTTT
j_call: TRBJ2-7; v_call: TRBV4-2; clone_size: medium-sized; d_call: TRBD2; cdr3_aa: CASSRGLANYEQYF; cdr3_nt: TGTGCCAGCAGCCGGGGACTAGCGAACTACGAGCAGTACTTC
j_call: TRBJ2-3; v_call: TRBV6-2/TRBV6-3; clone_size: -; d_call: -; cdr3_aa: CASSYSTGGDTQYF; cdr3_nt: TGTGCCAGCAGTTACTCGACTGGAGGAGATACGCAGTATTTT
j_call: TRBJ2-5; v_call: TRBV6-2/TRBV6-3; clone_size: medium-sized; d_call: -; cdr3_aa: CASSYSSREETQYF; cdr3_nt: TGTGCCAGCAGTTACTCTTCGCGGGAAGAGACCCAGTACTTC
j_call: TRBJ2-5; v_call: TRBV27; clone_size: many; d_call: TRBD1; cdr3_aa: CASSPGDSYQETQYF; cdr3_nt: TGTGCCAGCAGTCCCGGGGACAGCTATCAAGAGACCCAGTACTTC
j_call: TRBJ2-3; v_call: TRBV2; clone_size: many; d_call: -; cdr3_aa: CASSEGYSPSSDTQYF; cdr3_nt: TGTGCCAGCAGTGAAGGCTACAGCCCGTCGTCGGATACGCAGTATTTT
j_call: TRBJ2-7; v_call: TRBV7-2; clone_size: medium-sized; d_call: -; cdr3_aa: CASSLEVDGEQYF; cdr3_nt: TGTGCCAGCAGCTTAGAAGTGGACGGCGAGCAGTACTTC
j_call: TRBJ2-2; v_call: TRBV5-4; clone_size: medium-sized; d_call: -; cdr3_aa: CASSFGGPNTGELFF; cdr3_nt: TGTGCCAGCAGCTTCGGGGGTCCGAACACCGGGGAGCTGTTTTTT
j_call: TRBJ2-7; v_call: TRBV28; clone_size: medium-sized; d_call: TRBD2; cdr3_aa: CASRVGLAGAYEQYF; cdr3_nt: TGTGCCAGCAGGGTGGGACTAGCGGGAGCCTACGAGCAGTACTTC
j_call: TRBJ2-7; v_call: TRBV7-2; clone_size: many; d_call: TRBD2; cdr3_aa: CASCLGGRAGAYEQYF; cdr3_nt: TGTGCCAGCTGCCTTGGGGGACGAGCGGGGGCCTACGAGCAGTACTTC
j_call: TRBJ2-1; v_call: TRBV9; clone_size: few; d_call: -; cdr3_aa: CASSVEETVYNEQFF; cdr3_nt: TGTGCCAGCAGCGTAGAAGAGACAGTTTACAATGAGCAGTTCTTC
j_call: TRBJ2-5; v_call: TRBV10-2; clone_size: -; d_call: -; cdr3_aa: CASSLTRWLQYF; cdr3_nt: TGCGCCAGCAGTCTCACTAGATGGCTCCAGTACTTC
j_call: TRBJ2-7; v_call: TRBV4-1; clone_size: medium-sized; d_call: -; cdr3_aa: CASNQEVLRGRSPSYEQYF; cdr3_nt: TGCGCCAGCAACCAAGAAGTGTTGCGGGGGCGTAGCCCTTCCTACGAGCAGTACTTC
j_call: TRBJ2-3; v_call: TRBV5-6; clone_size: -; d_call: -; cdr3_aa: CASSSPGSTTDTQYF; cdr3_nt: TGTGCCAGCAGCTCACCTGGATCCACCACAGATACGCAGTATTTT
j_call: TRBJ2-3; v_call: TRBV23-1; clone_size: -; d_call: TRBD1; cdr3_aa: CARVTGGSSTDTQYF; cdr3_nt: TGCGCCAGGGTTACAGGGGGCTCTAGCACAGATACGCAGTATTTT
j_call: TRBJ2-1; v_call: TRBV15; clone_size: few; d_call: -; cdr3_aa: CATSSLAGVNEQFF; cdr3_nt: TGTGCCACCAGCTCTTTAGCAGGGGTCAATGAGCAGTTCTTC
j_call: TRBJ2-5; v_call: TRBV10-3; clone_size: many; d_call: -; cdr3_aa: CAISAGTQETQYF; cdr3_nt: TGTGCCATCAGTGCGGGGACTCAGGAGACCCAGTACTTC
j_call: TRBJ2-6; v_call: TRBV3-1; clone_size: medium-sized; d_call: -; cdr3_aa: CASSQGVVSGANVLTF; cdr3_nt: TGTGCCAGCAGCCAAGGGGTAGTGTCTGGGGCCAACGTCCTGACTTTC
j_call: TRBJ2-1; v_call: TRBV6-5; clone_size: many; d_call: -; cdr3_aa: CASSNVGGNEQFF; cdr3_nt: TGTGCCAGCAGTAATGTTGGAGGCAATGAGCAGTTCTTC
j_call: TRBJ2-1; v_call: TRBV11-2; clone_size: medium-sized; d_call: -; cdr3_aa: CASSLSGTLTYNEQFF; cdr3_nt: TGTGCCAGCAGCCTGTCCGGGACATTGACCTACAATGAGCAGTTCTTC
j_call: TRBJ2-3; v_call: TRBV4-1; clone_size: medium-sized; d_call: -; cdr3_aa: CASSQSGRRSTHTQYF; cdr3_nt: TGCGCCAGCAGCCAATCAGGGCGACGGAGCACACATACGCAGTATTTT
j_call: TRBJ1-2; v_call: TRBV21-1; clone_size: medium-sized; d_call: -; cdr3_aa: CASSKEPWGQGYSLGMGYTF; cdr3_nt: TGTGCCAGCAGCAAAGAGCCTTGGGGACAGGGGTACTCTTTAGGGATGGGCTACACCTTC
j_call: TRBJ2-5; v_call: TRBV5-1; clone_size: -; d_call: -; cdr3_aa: CASSSQRARETQYF; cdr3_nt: TGCGCCAGCAGCTCACAGAGGGCAAGGGAGACCCAGTACTTC
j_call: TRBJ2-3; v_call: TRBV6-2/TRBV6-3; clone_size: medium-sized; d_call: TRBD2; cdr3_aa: CASSFIAGVLTASTDTQYF; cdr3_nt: TGTGCCAGCAGTTTTATAGCGGGAGTACTGACTGCTAGCACAGATACGCAGTATTTT
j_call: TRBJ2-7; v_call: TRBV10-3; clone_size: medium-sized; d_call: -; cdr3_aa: CAISESSSSSYEQYF; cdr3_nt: TGTGCCATCAGTGAGTCGAGCAGCTCCTCCTACGAGCAGTACTTC
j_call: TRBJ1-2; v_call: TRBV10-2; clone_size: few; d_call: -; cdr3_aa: CASSESNFGGYGYTF; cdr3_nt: TGCGCCAGCAGTGAGTCGAATTTCGGGGGGTATGGCTACACCTTC
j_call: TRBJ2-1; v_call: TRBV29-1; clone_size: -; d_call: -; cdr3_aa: CSVEHSSSYNEQFF; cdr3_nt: TGCAGCGTTGAACACTCCAGCTCCTACAATGAGCAGTTCTTC
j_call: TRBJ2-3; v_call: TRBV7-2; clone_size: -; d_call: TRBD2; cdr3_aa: CASSSSPWLAGDTDTQYF; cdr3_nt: TGTGCCAGCAGCTCGTCCCCTTGGCTAGCGGGGGACACAGATACGCAGTATTTT
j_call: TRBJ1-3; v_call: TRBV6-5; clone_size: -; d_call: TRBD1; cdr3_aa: CASSYSATGSGNTIYF; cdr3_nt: TGTGCCAGCAGTTACTCGGCGACAGGGAGCGGAAACACCATATATTTT
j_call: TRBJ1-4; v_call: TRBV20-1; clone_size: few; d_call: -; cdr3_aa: CSAREVLGEKLFF; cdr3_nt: TGCAGTGCTAGGGAGGTTTTGGGAGAAAAACTGTTTTTT
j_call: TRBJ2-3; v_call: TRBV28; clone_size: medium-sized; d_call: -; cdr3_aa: CASRLSRGQIVDTQYF; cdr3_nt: TGTGCCAGCAGACTTTCGCGGGGGCAAATTGTAGATACGCAGTATTTT
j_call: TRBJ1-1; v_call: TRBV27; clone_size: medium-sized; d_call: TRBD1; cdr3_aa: CASSLVGGGNTEAFF; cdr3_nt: TGTGCCAGCAGTTTAGTAGGGGGCGGGAACACTGAAGCTTTCTTT
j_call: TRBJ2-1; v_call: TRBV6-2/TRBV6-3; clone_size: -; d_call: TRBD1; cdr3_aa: CASRTRGQGSYNEQFF; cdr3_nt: TGTGCCAGCAGGACGAGGGGACAGGGCTCCTACAATGAGCAGTTCTTC
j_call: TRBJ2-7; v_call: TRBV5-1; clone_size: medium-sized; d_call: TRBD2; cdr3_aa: CASSLVAGAFNEQYF; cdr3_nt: TGCGCCAGCAGCTTGGTAGCGGGAGCTTTCAACGAGCAGTACTTC
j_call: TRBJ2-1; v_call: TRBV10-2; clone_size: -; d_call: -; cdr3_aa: CASSEMVDEQFF; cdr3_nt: TGCGCCAGCAGTGAGATGGTGGATGAGCAGTTCTTC
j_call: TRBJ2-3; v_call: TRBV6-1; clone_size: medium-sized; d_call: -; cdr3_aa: CASSFQGDTQYF; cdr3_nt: TGTGCCAGCAGTTTCCAGGGAGATACGCAGTATTTT
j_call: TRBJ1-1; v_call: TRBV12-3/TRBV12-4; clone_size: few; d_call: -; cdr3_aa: CASSLGDLRAFF; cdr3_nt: TGTGCCAGCAGCCTTGGGGACTTGCGGGCTTTCTTT
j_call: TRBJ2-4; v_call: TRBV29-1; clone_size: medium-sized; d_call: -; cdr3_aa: CSVGLGRAKNIQYF; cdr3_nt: TGCAGCGTTGGTTTGGGGCGGGCCAAAAACATTCAGTACTTC
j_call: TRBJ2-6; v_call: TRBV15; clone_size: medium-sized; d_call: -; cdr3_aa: CATSRGLSGANVLTF; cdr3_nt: TGTGCCACCAGCAGAGGACTCTCTGGGGCCAACGTCCTGACTTTC
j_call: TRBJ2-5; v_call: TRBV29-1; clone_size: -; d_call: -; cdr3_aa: CSVGGRDQETQYF; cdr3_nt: TGCAGCGTTGGAGGCAGGGACCAAGAGACCCAGTACTTC
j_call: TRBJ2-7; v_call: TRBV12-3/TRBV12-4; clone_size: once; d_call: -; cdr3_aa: CASSYGTEQYF; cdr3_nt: TGTGCCAGCAGTTACGGGACCGAGCAGTACTTC
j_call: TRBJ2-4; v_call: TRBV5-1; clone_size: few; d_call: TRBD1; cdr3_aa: CASSFGQGGIQYF; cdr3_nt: TGCGCCAGCAGTTTTGGACAGGGGGGCATTCAGTACTTC
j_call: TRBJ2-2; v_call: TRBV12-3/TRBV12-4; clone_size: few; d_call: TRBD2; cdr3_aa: CASSPTSGTAGELFF; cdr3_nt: TGTGCCAGCAGTCCTACTAGCGGGACCGCCGGGGAGCTGTTTTTT
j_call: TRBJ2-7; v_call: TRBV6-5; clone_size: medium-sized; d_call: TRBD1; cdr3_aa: CASSKPGQITYEQYF; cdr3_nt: TGTGCCAGCAGTAAACCGGGACAGATAACCTACGAGCAGTACTTC
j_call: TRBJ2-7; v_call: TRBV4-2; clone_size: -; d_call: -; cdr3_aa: CASSQISATGLYYEQYF; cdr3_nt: TGTGCCAGCAGCCAAATCAGCGCAACAGGTCTATATTACGAGCAGTACTTC
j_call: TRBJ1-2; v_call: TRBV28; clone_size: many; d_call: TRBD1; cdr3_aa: CASTEPTQGGGYTF; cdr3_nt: TGTGCCAGCACCGAACCTACACAGGGGGGTGGCTACACCTTC
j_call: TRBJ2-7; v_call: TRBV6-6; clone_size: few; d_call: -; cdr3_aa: CASSSGNRGEQYF; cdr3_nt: TGTGCCAGCAGCTCCGGGAATCGGGGGGAGCAGTACTTC
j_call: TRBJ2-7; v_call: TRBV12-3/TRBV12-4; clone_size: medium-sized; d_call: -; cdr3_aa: CASSLGTAAYEQYF; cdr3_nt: TGTGCCAGCAGCCTTGGGACGGCAGCCTACGAGCAGTACTTC
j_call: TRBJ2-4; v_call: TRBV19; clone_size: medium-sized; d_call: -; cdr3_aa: CASSVQGIGNIQYF; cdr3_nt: TGTGCCAGTAGTGTACAGGGAATTGGGAACATTCAGTACTTC
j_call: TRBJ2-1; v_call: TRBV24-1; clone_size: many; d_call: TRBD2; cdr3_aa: CATRSASGDYNEQFF; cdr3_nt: TGTGCCACCCGGTCAGCTAGCGGGGACTACAATGAGCAGTTCTTC
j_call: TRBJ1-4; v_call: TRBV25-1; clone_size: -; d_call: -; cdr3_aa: CASSEYNGSNEKLFF; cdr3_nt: TGTGCCAGCAGTGAATATAACGGCTCGAATGAAAAACTGTTTTTT
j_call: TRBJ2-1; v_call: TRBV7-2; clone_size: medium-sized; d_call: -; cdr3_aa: CASRVGQLNNEQFF; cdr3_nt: TGTGCCAGCAGAGTGGGGCAGCTTAACAATGAGCAGTTCTTC
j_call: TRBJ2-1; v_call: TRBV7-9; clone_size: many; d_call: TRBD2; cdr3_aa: CASSRGLAGLNEQFF; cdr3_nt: TGTGCCAGCAGCCGAGGACTAGCGGGCCTCAATGAGCAGTTCTTC
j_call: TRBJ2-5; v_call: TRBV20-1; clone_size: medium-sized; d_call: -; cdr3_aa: CSASGGPETQYF; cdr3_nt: TGCAGTGCTAGCGGCGGGCCGGAGACCCAGTACTTC
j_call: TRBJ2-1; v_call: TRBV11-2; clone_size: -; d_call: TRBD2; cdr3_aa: CASSVTSGAEQFF; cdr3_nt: TGTGCCAGCAGCGTGACTAGCGGGGCTGAGCAGTTCTTC
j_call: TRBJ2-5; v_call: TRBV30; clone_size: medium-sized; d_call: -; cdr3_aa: CAWSPRETQYF; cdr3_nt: TGTGCCTGGAGCCCCCGAGAGACCCAGTACTTC
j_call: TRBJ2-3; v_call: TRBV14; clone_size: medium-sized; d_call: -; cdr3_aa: CASSQVGGSSTDTQYF; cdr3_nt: TGTGCCAGCAGCCAAGTTGGAGGGTCTAGCACAGATACGCAGTATTTT
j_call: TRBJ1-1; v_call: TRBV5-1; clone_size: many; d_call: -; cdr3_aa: CASSPGSIRSNTEAFF; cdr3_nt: TGCGCCAGCAGTCCCGGGAGTATTCGTTCGAACACTGAAGCTTTCTTT
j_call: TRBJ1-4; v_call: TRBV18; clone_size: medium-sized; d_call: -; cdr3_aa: CASSPEQEKLFF; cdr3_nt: TGTGCCAGCTCCCCCGAACAAGAAAAACTGTTTTTT
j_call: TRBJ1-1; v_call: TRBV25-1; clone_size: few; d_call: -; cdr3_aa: CASSEQGRDTEAFF; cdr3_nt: TGTGCCAGCAGTGAACAGGGGAGGGACACTGAAGCTTTCTTT